The rows below give T cell receptor beta chains drawn from one sample of a study of cytomegalovirus exposure and HLA in healthy donors. This table comes from immunoSEQ multiplex PCR, and its TCRdb copy is limited to in-frame clones, with some not included. Of about 150,000 clones detected, roughly 85% appear once; the ten largest clones hold roughly 2.3%. The sample comprised PBMCs. Every receptor here comes from a woman aged 18 to 35 in good health and CMV-seronegative. Both conserved end residues are part of each CDR3. A D gene is named only where the DNA matches it firmly. Some rows have no size entry. The others give once, few or many, or a class for an expanded clone.

D gene: .; clone size: .; V gene: TRBV19; J gene: TRBJ2-1; CDR3 DNA: TGTGCCAGTACCCCCTCGGGGGAAAGCTCCTACAATGAGCAGTTCTTC; CDR3 protein: CASTPSGESSYNEQFF
D gene: TRBD2; clone size: once; V gene: TRBV25-1; J gene: TRBJ2-1; CDR3 DNA: TGTGCCAGCAGTTTAGCGGGAGCCTCCTCCTACAATGAGCAGTTCTTC; CDR3 protein: CASSLAGASSYNEQFF
D gene: .; clone size: .; V gene: TRBV6-5; J gene: TRBJ2-1; CDR3 DNA: TGTGCCAGCTATTCGAGACAGAACAATGAGCAGTTCTTC; CDR3 protein: CASYSRQNNEQFF
D gene: .; clone size: .; V gene: TRBV13; J gene: TRBJ2-7; CDR3 DNA: TGTGCCAGCAGCACTAGCTCCTACGAGCAGTACTTC; CDR3 protein: CASSTSSYEQYF
D gene: .; clone size: .; V gene: TRBV19; J gene: TRBJ2-2; CDR3 DNA: TGTGCCAGTAGTATTGGGACCTCGGGGGGCAGGACCGGGGAGCTGTTTTTT; CDR3 protein: CASSIGTSGGRTGELFF
D gene: TRBD1; clone size: once; V gene: TRBV5-1; J gene: TRBJ2-5; CDR3 DNA: TGCGCCAGCAGTACCGGGACAGGGGCGGTCCTGGAGACCCAGTACTTC; CDR3 protein: CASSTGTGAVLETQYF
D gene: TRBD1; clone size: once; V gene: TRBV6-1; J gene: TRBJ1-6; CDR3 DNA: TGTGCCTCAATGGGACAGTTGGATTCACCCCTCCACTTT; CDR3 protein: CASMGQLDSPLHF
D gene: TRBD2; clone size: .; V gene: TRBV4-3; J gene: TRBJ2-1; CDR3 DNA: TGCGCCAGCAGCAAGCGCCTAGCGGGGTCCGGTAATGAGCAGTTCTTC; CDR3 protein: CASSKRLAGSGNEQFF
D gene: .; clone size: .; V gene: TRBV30; J gene: TRBJ2-5; CDR3 DNA: TGTGCCTGGGAGGGGACATACGGAAGGGCCCAGTACTTC; CDR3 protein: CAWEGTYGRAQYF
D gene: .; clone size: .; V gene: TRBV18; J gene: TRBJ1-2; CDR3 DNA: TGTGCCAGCTCACCAGGTGCAGGCAACTATGGCTACACCTTC; CDR3 protein: CASSPGAGNYGYTF
D gene: TRBD1; clone size: once; V gene: TRBV28; J gene: TRBJ1-5; CDR3 DNA: TGTGCCAGCAGTTTATGGGGGGGACAGGGCCAGCACCAGCCCCAGCATTTT; CDR3 protein: CASSLWGGQGQHQPQHF
D gene: .; clone size: .; V gene: TRBV30; J gene: TRBJ1-1; CDR3 DNA: TGTGCCTGGAGTGTAGACAGCAACACTGAAGCTTTCTTT; CDR3 protein: CAWSVDSNTEAFF
D gene: .; clone size: .; V gene: TRBV28; J gene: TRBJ2-1; CDR3 DNA: TGTGCCAGCAGTTTAGTAGGCAGGGCAAATGAGCAGTTCTTC; CDR3 protein: CASSLVGRANEQFF
D gene: .; clone size: .; V gene: TRBV7-9; J gene: TRBJ2-6; CDR3 DNA: TGTGCCAGCAGCTTAGGTGGCACGGAGACTGGGGCCAACGTCCTGACTTTC; CDR3 protein: CASSLGGTETGANVLTF
D gene: .; clone size: .; V gene: TRBV4-2; J gene: TRBJ2-7; CDR3 DNA: TGTGCCAGCAGCCAAGTCTTAGCGTCGCTGGTGAACGAGCAGTACTTC; CDR3 protein: CASSQVLASLVNEQYF
D gene: .; clone size: .; V gene: TRBV7-2; J gene: TRBJ2-7; CDR3 DNA: TGTGCCAGCAGCTTCAACCCGGGGAGCTCCTACGAGCAGTACTTC; CDR3 protein: CASSFNPGSSYEQYF
D gene: .; clone size: once; V gene: TRBV9; J gene: TRBJ2-7; CDR3 DNA: TGTGCCAGCAGCCGACTCCCGACGATCCACGAGCAGTACTTC; CDR3 protein: CASSRLPTIHEQYF
D gene: TRBD2; clone size: once; V gene: TRBV28; J gene: TRBJ2-3; CDR3 DNA: TGTGCCAGCGTAGGCGGGGGTGGGACAGATACGCAGTATTTT; CDR3 protein: CASVGGGGTDTQYF
D gene: .; clone size: .; V gene: TRBV19; J gene: TRBJ2-5; CDR3 DNA: TGTGCCAGTAGTATGGGTCCAGGTCAAGAGACCCAGTACTTC; CDR3 protein: CASSMGPGQETQYF
D gene: TRBD2; clone size: once; V gene: TRBV30; J gene: TRBJ2-1; CDR3 DNA: TGTGCCTGGAGTGTAGGACTAGCGGCGGATGAGCAGTTCTTC; CDR3 protein: CAWSVGLAADEQFF
D gene: .; clone size: .; V gene: TRBV20-1; J gene: TRBJ2-7; CDR3 DNA: TGCAGTGCTCCTCACAGGGACGGGCAGTACTTC; CDR3 protein: CSAPHRDGQYF
D gene: TRBD2; clone size: .; V gene: TRBV5-1; J gene: TRBJ2-5; CDR3 DNA: TGCGCCAGCAGCTTGGGGGGAGGGCCAGGAGAGACCCAGTACTTC; CDR3 protein: CASSLGGGPGETQYF
D gene: .; clone size: .; V gene: TRBV18; J gene: TRBJ2-7; CDR3 DNA: TGTGCCAGCTCACCAGGAGGGAGCGAGCAGTACTTC; CDR3 protein: CASSPGGSEQYF
D gene: .; clone size: .; V gene: TRBV19; J gene: TRBJ2-4; CDR3 DNA: TGTGCCAGTAGACGATGGGAAGGGGCAGGGGCCAAAAACATTCAGTACTTC; CDR3 protein: CASRRWEGAGAKNIQYF
D gene: TRBD2; clone size: .; V gene: TRBV15; J gene: TRBJ2-3; CDR3 DNA: TGTGCCACCAGCAGGACTAGCGGGATGGGAGATACGCAGTATTTT; CDR3 protein: CATSRTSGMGDTQYF
D gene: .; clone size: .; V gene: TRBV9; J gene: TRBJ1-4; CDR3 DNA: TGTGCCAGCAGCTCACAGGGAAGGACTAATGAAAAACTGTTTTTT; CDR3 protein: CASSSQGRTNEKLFF
D gene: .; clone size: .; V gene: TRBV30; J gene: TRBJ1-2; CDR3 DNA: TGTGCCTGGAGTCCAGGGCTCTATGGCTACACCTTC; CDR3 protein: CAWSPGLYGYTF
D gene: TRBD1; clone size: .; V gene: TRBV28; J gene: TRBJ1-5; CDR3 DNA: TGTGCCAGCATCAGACAGGGGAGGGGTCAGCCCCAGCATTTT; CDR3 protein: CASIRQGRGQPQHF
D gene: .; clone size: .; V gene: TRBV9; J gene: TRBJ2-7; CDR3 DNA: TGTGCCAGCAGCGTAGGGTCGGGAGCTACCTACGAGCAGTACTTC; CDR3 protein: CASSVGSGATYEQYF
D gene: .; clone size: few; V gene: TRBV30; J gene: TRBJ1-2; CDR3 DNA: TGTGCCTGGAGTGCCATGGGGGGTTTTAGCTATGGCTACACCTTC; CDR3 protein: CAWSAMGGFSYGYTF
D gene: .; clone size: .; V gene: TRBV27; J gene: TRBJ1-2; CDR3 DNA: TGTGTCAGCCACGGTGGAGACTCCCTCCGGAGTGGCTACACCTTC; CDR3 protein: CVSHGGDSLRSGYTF
D gene: TRBD2; clone size: .; V gene: TRBV13; J gene: TRBJ2-5; CDR3 DNA: TGTGCCAGCAGCTTAGGCCCCGCGGGGGGGATCCAGTACTTC; CDR3 protein: CASSLGPAGGIQYF
D gene: .; clone size: .; V gene: TRBV29-1; J gene: TRBJ2-3; CDR3 DNA: TGCAGCGTTGAGTCAGGGAAAGCAGATACGCAGTATTTT; CDR3 protein: CSVESGKADTQYF
D gene: .; clone size: once; V gene: TRBV18; J gene: TRBJ1-2; CDR3 DNA: TGTGCCAGCTCACCGGCTCAGGGCGGCTACACCTTC; CDR3 protein: CASSPAQGGYTF
D gene: .; clone size: .; V gene: TRBV9; J gene: TRBJ2-7; CDR3 DNA: TGTGCCAGCAGCGTAGGTGCGAGAAACCCCCTCTACGAGCAGTACTTC; CDR3 protein: CASSVGARNPLYEQYF
D gene: .; clone size: .; V gene: TRBV18; J gene: TRBJ1-5; CDR3 DNA: TGTGCCAGCTCACGGGGGGGAGGGGGCAATCAGCCCCAGCATTTT; CDR3 protein: CASSRGGGGNQPQHF
D gene: TRBD1; clone size: .; V gene: TRBV5-1; J gene: TRBJ1-2; CDR3 DNA: TGCGCCAGCAGCTTGGTGGGACAGGGTGACTATGGCTACACCTTC; CDR3 protein: CASSLVGQGDYGYTF
D gene: .; clone size: .; V gene: TRBV9; J gene: TRBJ2-7; CDR3 DNA: TGTGCCCCCGTAGGGGGGGGCTTGTCTTCCTACGAGCAGTACTTC; CDR3 protein: CAPVGGGLSSYEQYF
D gene: TRBD2; clone size: .; V gene: TRBV30; J gene: TRBJ2-3; CDR3 DNA: TGTGCCTGGAGTCCCGGACTAGCGGGGAGCACAGATACGCAGTATTTT; CDR3 protein: CAWSPGLAGSTDTQYF
D gene: .; clone size: .; V gene: TRBV2; J gene: TRBJ2-1; CDR3 DNA: TGTGCCAGCAGCGTACTACCGGGGATCTATGATGATGAGCAGTTCTTC; CDR3 protein: CASSVLPGIYDDEQFF
D gene: TRBD1; clone size: .; V gene: TRBV6-5; J gene: TRBJ1-2; CDR3 DNA: TGTGCCAGCAGCCGTTCCGGGACAGTCTATGGCTACACCTTC; CDR3 protein: CASSRSGTVYGYTF
D gene: TRBD1; clone size: .; V gene: TRBV5-4; J gene: TRBJ2-7; CDR3 DNA: TGTGCCAGCGGCCGGGACAGGGGCTACGAGCAGTACTTC; CDR3 protein: CASGRDRGYEQYF
D gene: .; clone size: .; V gene: TRBV7-2; J gene: TRBJ2-1; CDR3 DNA: TGTGCCAGCAGCCATCGGACTTACAATGAGCAGTTCTTC; CDR3 protein: CASSHRTYNEQFF
D gene: TRBD1; clone size: .; V gene: TRBV5-5; J gene: TRBJ2-5; CDR3 DNA: TGTGCCAGCAGCTTCGGAGGACAGGGTGGAGAGACCCAGTACTTC; CDR3 protein: CASSFGGQGGETQYF
D gene: .; clone size: .; V gene: TRBV4-3; J gene: TRBJ1-3; CDR3 DNA: TGCGCCAGCAGCCAAGGGGCCGGTGGAAACACCATATATTTT; CDR3 protein: CASSQGAGGNTIYF
D gene: .; clone size: .; V gene: TRBV6-5; J gene: TRBJ2-7; CDR3 DNA: TGTGCCAGCAGTTACGTGAGGGGGAACTACGAGCAGTACTTC; CDR3 protein: CASSYVRGNYEQYF
D gene: .; clone size: .; V gene: TRBV5-1; J gene: TRBJ2-5; CDR3 DNA: TGCGCCAGCAGCCTTCAGGGTAGAGAGGAGACCCAGTACTTC; CDR3 protein: CASSLQGREETQYF
D gene: .; clone size: .; V gene: TRBV5-1; J gene: TRBJ2-2; CDR3 DNA: TGCGCCAGCAGCTTCTCAGGAACTTCGAACACCGGGGAGCTGTTTTTT; CDR3 protein: CASSFSGTSNTGELFF
D gene: .; clone size: .; V gene: TRBV4-3; J gene: TRBJ2-2; CDR3 DNA: TGCGCCAGCAGCCAAGAAGTGGGGACTAACACCGGGGAGCTGTTTTTT; CDR3 protein: CASSQEVGTNTGELFF
D gene: .; clone size: .; V gene: TRBV25-1; J gene: TRBJ2-7; CDR3 DNA: TGTGCCAGCAGTGAAGTCAGTCGCCGGGGAACCTACGAGCAGTACTTC; CDR3 protein: CASSEVSRRGTYEQYF
D gene: TRBD2; clone size: .; V gene: TRBV7-3; J gene: TRBJ2-1; CDR3 DNA: TGTGCCAGCAGCTTTGACATGGGGACTAGTTTCGTCAATGAGCAGTTCTTC; CDR3 protein: CASSFDMGTSFVNEQFF
D gene: .; clone size: .; V gene: TRBV6-1; J gene: TRBJ1-1; CDR3 DNA: TGTGCCAGCAGAGCCCCGGGGGGCTTACGGGCTTTCTTT; CDR3 protein: CASRAPGGLRAFF
D gene: .; clone size: .; V gene: TRBV19; J gene: TRBJ2-2; CDR3 DNA: TGTGCCAGTAGTATGAGGCAGGGCTCCACCGGGGAGCTGTTTTTT; CDR3 protein: CASSMRQGSTGELFF
D gene: .; clone size: once; V gene: TRBV28; J gene: TRBJ1-5; CDR3 DNA: TGTGCCAGCAGTTCCAAACAGGGTCTTTTAAGTCAGCCCCAGCATTTT; CDR3 protein: CASSSKQGLLSQPQHF
D gene: .; clone size: .; V gene: TRBV20-1; J gene: TRBJ1-1; CDR3 DNA: TGCAGTGGGCAGTTGAACACTGAAGCTTTCTTT; CDR3 protein: CSGQLNTEAFF